The 28 T cell receptor beta chains listed next were all sequenced from one sample in a study of T cells in Graves' hyperthyroidism and ophthalmopathy. TCR beta CDR3 region amplification was performed from RNA transcripts. HTBI primers were the set used in a first-round RT-PCR of the TCR CDR3. TCRdb recomputed calls from the multiplex PCR reads with MiXCR, one row per CDR3 protein. The sample has more than 300,000 distinct CDR3 sequences; about a sixth are singletons. Input material: blood. Source of these receptors: a woman aged 25 to 45 with Graves' hyperthyroidism that later progressed to Graves' ophthalmopathy.

The chain has TRBV28 and TRBJ2-1, with TRBD2 identical over 10 bases. With 3 bases clipped from V and 6 bases from J, the junction kept 5 bases outside the gene matches. CDR1 and CDR2 from the germline V gene are MDHEN and SYDVKM. The CDR3 runs to 15 residues. The CDR3 loop is CASSFRLAGINEQFF. The CDR3, as DNA: TGTGCCAGCAGTTTCCGACTAGCGGGTATCAATGAGCAGTTCTTC.

The V and J genes are TRBV27 and TRBJ2-7, with 11 bases matching TRBD2. V dropped 2 bases and J dropped 4; count of bases not matched to a gene: 7. Germline V gene data show CDR1 as MNHEY and CDR2 as SMNVEV (reference sequence). This CDR3 region has 16 residues. The DNA for the CDR3 is TGTGCCAGCAGTTTAAGAAGTAGCGGGGGGGGGTACGAGCAGTACTTC. Protein product: CASSLRSSGGGYEQYF.

This chain uses TRBV18 with TRBJ2-7; D uncertain. The CDR3 runs to 13 residues. The germline CDR1 and CDR2 sequences are KGHSH and LQKENI. Deletions cut 5 bases from V and 1 base from J, with 9 bases between. CDR3 bases: TGTGCCAGCTCAAGTTACCCGTCCTACGAGCAGTACTTC. It yields the protein CASSSYPSYEQYF.

This clonotype was seen repeatedly, ten times or more. The chain combines TRBV6-1 with TRBJ1-4; weak D call: TRBD1 (5 bases). This CDR3 comprises 14 residues. Trimming took off 5 bases at V and 7 bases at J, with 14 bases between the two ends. The germline V gene has CDR1 MNHNS and CDR2 SASEGT. The CDR3 loop is CASSPGTIGEKLFF. The CDR3, as DNA: TGTGCCAGCAGTCCTGGGACCATCGGTGAAAAACTGTTTTTT.

CDR3 residues: CSATSRGNQPQHF. The CDR3 region has the DNA TGCAGTGCGACTTCCAGGGGCAATCAGCCCCAGCATTTT. The chain is built from TRBV20-1 and TRBJ1-5; D possibly corresponds to TRBD1 (5 bases). Germline loops: CDR1 DFQATT, CDR2 SNEGSKA (reference sequence). The CDR3 runs to 13 residues. V lost 6 bases and J 2 bases, leaving 11 bases between the germline ends.

This clonotype appeared a few times. The rearrangement uses TRBV29-1 and TRBJ2-3; the match to TRBD2 covers 7 bases. Germline values: CDR1 SQVTM, CDR2 ANQGSEA. J gave up 6 bases and V 7 bases, and 10 bases lay outside the gene matches. CDR3 length equals 13 residues. CDR3 protein: CSASGGGPDTQYF. DNA for the CDR3: TGCAGCGCTTCGGGGGGAGGGCCGGATACGCAGTATTTT.

This clonotype has ten or more counts. The rearrangement joins TRBV12-3 or TRBV12-4 to TRBJ2-3; D uncertain. Trimming pared 7 bases from V and 2 bases from J, leaving 7 bases between. The CDR3 loop spans 12 amino acids. For the CDR3, the DNA is TGTGCCAGCACGGAAAACACAGATACGCAGTATTTT. Translating gives CASTENTDTQYF.

This clonotype was counted at least ten times. Its ends do not fully match the called genes, so a read error is possible. V is TRBV19 and J is TRBJ1-5, with D unclear. Germline V gene lookup returns CDR1 LNHDA and CDR2 SQIVND (reference sequence). The CDR3 length is 13 residues. CDR3 sequence (DNA): TGTGCCAGTAGTGTAGATAGCAATCAGCCCCAGCATTTT. It specifies CASSVDSNQPQHF.

This clonotype was seen more than once but under ten times. The V and J genes are TRBV4-1 and TRBJ2-7; a possible D gene is TRBD2 (5 bases). Germline CDR1 MGHRA, CDR2 YSYEKL. This CDR3 contains 14 residues. Trimming removed 6 bases from V and 1 base from J, with 13 bases in between. The CDR3, as DNA: TGCGCCAGCAGGCCCACCGGGATTTCCTACGAGCAGTACTTC. Encoded protein: CASRPTGISYEQYF.

This clonotype was observed at least ten times. V usage is TRBV29-1 and J usage is TRBJ2-1; 9 nucleotides match TRBD2. The germline V gene has CDR1 SQVTM and CDR2 ANQGSEA. The CDR3 spans 16 residues. Trimming at V came to 0 bases and at J to 10 bases, leaving 13 bases not matched to a gene. This CDR3 reads CSVEDPQLAGWGEQFF. The CDR3 DNA reads TGCAGCGTTGAAGACCCCCAGCTAGCGGGATGGGGAGAGCAGTTCTTC.

This clonotype was seen at least ten times. The genes are TRBV2 and TRBJ2-3; weak D call: TRBD1 (7 bases). Deletions cut 7 bases from V and 2 bases from J, with 10 bases between. From germline, CDR1 is SNHLY and CDR2 FYNNEI. This CDR3 comprises 13 residues. Here the CDR3 DNA reads TGTGCCAGCACAGGGGGGAACACAGATACGCAGTATTTT. It translates to CASTGGNTDTQYF.

The chain couples TRBV12-3 or TRBV12-4 to TRBJ2-4, with D perhaps TRBD1 or TRBD2 (5 bases each). The CDR3 has 13 amino acids. V lost 3 bases and J 3 bases, leaving 6 bases between the germline ends. DNA for the CDR3: TGTGCCAGCAGTTTTGGGGGCAAAAACATTCAGTACTTC. It yields the protein CASSFGGKNIQYF.

The gene calls are TRBV7-6 and TRBJ2-7, with unresolved D. The CDR3 runs to 13 residues. The germline V and J ends were trimmed by 5 bases and 6 bases, with 14 bases remaining between them. Germline assignment: CDR1 SGHVS and CDR2 FNYEAQ. CDR3 in amino acids: CASSPTVGPEQYF. The CDR3, as DNA: TGTGCCAGCAGCCCAACTGTGGGTCCCGAGCAGTACTTC.

Many counts were recorded for this clonotype. This chain uses TRBV5-1 with TRBJ2-1; 8 bases line up with TRBD2. V trimming: 1 base; J trimming: 8 bases; junction bases outside the gene matches: 14. The CDR3 runs 17 residues. Looked up from germline, CDR1 is SGHRS and CDR2 is YFSETQ. CDR3 sequence reads: CASSLLPTGGHGDEQFF. Here the CDR3 DNA reads TGCGCCAGCAGCTTGCTGCCCACGGGGGGGCATGGCGATGAGCAGTTCTTC.

At least ten counts were recorded for this clonotype. The chain's CDR3 is CASSYSIWTGDSPLHF. DNA for the CDR3: TGTGCCAGCAGTTACTCGATTTGGACAGGGGATTCACCCCTCCACTTT. V gene TRBV6-2 or TRBV6-3 combines with J gene TRBJ1-6; 9 nucleotides align to TRBD1. The germline V gene encodes CDR1 MNHEY and CDR2 SVGEGT. The V and J ends lost 0 bases and 8 bases, in that order; junction bases with no gene match: 5. This CDR3 region has 16 residues.

This rearrangement joins TRBV9 to TRBJ2-3; TRBD2 aligns across 9 bases. CDR3 length equals 17 residues. CDR1 is SGDLS and CDR2 is YYNGEE in the germline V gene. Losses at the gene ends were 0 bases for V and 2 bases for J; bases not matched to a gene: 7. CDR3: CASSVGAGGHHTDTQYF. CDR3 in DNA: TGTGCCAGCAGCGTAGGAGCGGGGGGCCACCACACAGATACGCAGTATTTT.

The V gene is TRBV9, the J gene TRBJ2-3, with 10 bases aligning to TRBD2. From germline, CDR1 is SGDLS and CDR2 YYNGEE. The CDR3 is 15 residues long. Unmatched junction bases numbered 9, after V lost 3 bases and J lost 8 bases. CDR3 DNA sequence: TGTGCCAGCAGCGCTACTAGCGGGAATTCGGGTACGCAGTATTTT. It codes for CASSATSGNSGTQYF. The variable domain in full, with the rest retrieved from reference TRBV9 and TRBJ2-3, is DSGVTQTPKHLITATGQRVTLRCSPRSGDLSVYWYQQSLDQGLQFLIQYYNGEERAKGNILERFSAQQFPDLHSELNLSSLELGDSALYFCASSATSGNSGTQYFGPGTRLTVL.

The CDR3 protein is CASSYAGKYNEQFF. Written as DNA, the CDR3 is TGTGCCAGCAGTTACGCAGGGAAGTACAATGAGCAGTTCTTC. This chain connects TRBV6-5 to TRBJ2-1, with a tentative D call TRBD1 (5 bases). Between the trimmed V and J ends, which lost 2 bases and 4 bases, there was a span of 9 bases. Germline V CDR1 and CDR2: MNHEY, SVGAGI. The CDR3 loop spans 14 amino acids.

This clonotype was recorded many times. The chain is built from TRBV2 and TRBJ1-1; no clear D gene. The CDR3 contains 15 residues. CDR1 is SNHLY, CDR2 FYNNEI, per germline. Trimming left V 6 bases short and J 0 bases short, with 14 bases between. This CDR3 is CASRGDRSLNTEAFF. For the CDR3, the DNA is TGTGCCAGCAGGGGAGACCGGTCGTTGAACACTGAAGCTTTCTTT.

This clonotype was found a few times. The chain links TRBV7-9 to TRBJ2-7; the match to TRBD2 covers 9 bases. The CDR3 spans 15 residues. Trimming took 1 base from V and 5 from J; bases not matched to a gene: 6. Germline CDR1 SEHNR, CDR2 FQNEAQ (reference sequence). CDR3 in DNA: TGTGCCAGCAGCTTAGTGGGACTAGCAGGAGACGAGCAGTACTTC. The encoded protein is CASSLVGLAGDEQYF. Full variable domain (missing parts from reference TRBV7-9 and TRBJ2-7): DTGVSQNPRHKITKRGQNVTFRCDPISEHNRLYWYRQTLGQGPEFLTYFQNEAQLEKSRLLSDRFSAERPKGSFSTLEIQRTEQGDSAMYLCASSLVGLAGDEQYFGPGTRLTVT.

CDR3 in DNA: TGCGCCAGCAGCCCGGGGGGGGGGCCAGAACAAGAGACCCAGTACTTC. Its translation: CASSPGGGPEQETQYF. The chain links TRBV4-1 to TRBJ2-5, with 8 bases identical to TRBD2. J gave up 2 bases and V 4 bases, and 9 bases lay outside the gene matches. CDR3 length: 16 amino acids. Germline CDR1 MGHRA, CDR2 YSYEKL.

The chain is built from TRBV7-2 and TRBJ1-6, with 8 nucleotides matching TRBD1. J was trimmed by 0 bases and V by 3 bases; bases with no gene match: 4. There are 17 residues in the CDR3. Germline V lookup: CDR1 SGHTA, CDR2 FQGNSA. CDR3 protein: CASSLWTGSSYNSPLHF. As DNA, the CDR3 is TGTGCCAGCAGCTTGTGGACAGGGAGCTCCTATAATTCACCCCTCCACTTT.

This sequence joins TRBV28 and TRBJ2-7, with D maybe TRBD1 (7 bases). Germline CDR1 MDHEN, CDR2 SYDVKM. This CDR3 has 15 residues. V was clipped by 3 bases and J by 0 bases, with 12 bases between them. The CDR3 coding sequence is TGTGCCAGCAGTTTCGGGGGACAGCCCTCCTACGAGCAGTACTTC. Translating it yields CASSFGGQPSYEQYF.

There are many counts of this clonotype. V and J are TRBV28 and TRBJ2-2, with 9 bases lining up with TRBD2. CDR3 length: 17 residues. Trimming cost V 7 bases and J 5 bases; bases outside gene matches: 14. Germline V CDR1 and CDR2: MDHEN, SYDVKM. The CDR3 here is CASTLDSGRRVTGELFF. The CDR3 region has the DNA TGTGCCAGCACCCTCGATAGCGGGAGAAGGGTAACCGGGGAGCTGTTTTTT.

The chain is built from TRBV3-1 and TRBJ2-1; TRBD2 is a possible D gene (6 bases). Trimming removed 5 bases at V and 7 bases at J, with 21 bases between. The CDR3 spans 16 residues. Germline V lookup: CDR1 LGHDT, CDR2 YNNKEL (reference sequence). CDR3 sequence: CASSLPGTPGRNEQFF. In DNA, the CDR3 is TGTGCCAGCAGCTTACCCGGGACTCCCGGACGGAATGAGCAGTTCTTC.

The rearrangement links TRBV11-3 to TRBJ2-1; 8 bases match TRBD2. The junction had 8 bases not matched to a gene; V was cut back by 5 bases and J by 8 bases. The CDR3 extends over 14 amino acids. CDR1 and CDR2 from the germline V gene are SGHNT and YENEEA. CDR3 bases: TGTGCCAGCAGCCCAAGGGAAGCGGGAGATGAGCAGTTCTTC. It yields the protein CASSPREAGDEQFF.

About this clonotype itself: A single base separates this from a much larger clone, so it may be a read error. No conserved phenylalanine or tryptophan is present at the end of the CDR3, so a read error is the likely explanation. V usage is TRBV12-3 or TRBV12-4 and J usage is TRBJ1-1; perhaps TRBD1 as D (5 bases). V was cut by 3 bases and J by 3 bases, with 14 bases left in between. The CDR3 consists of 15 residues. CDR3 DNA: TGTGCCAGCAGTTTTGGCGACAGCCTCCACACTGAAGCTTTCTCT. Residues: CASSFGDSLHTEAFS.

This clonotype has a count of ten or more. V is TRBV12-3 or TRBV12-4 and J is TRBJ1-2, with 9 bases lining up with TRBD1. The junction had 11 bases not matched to a gene; V was cut back by 5 bases and J by 4 bases. The length of the CDR3 is 16 residues. The CDR3 DNA reads as TGTGCCAGCAGTCCACAGGGGGCTCAGACACTCTATGGCTACACCTTC. It translates to CASSPQGAQTLYGYTF.